This T cell receptor (beta chain) derives from a study of cytomegalovirus exposure and HLA in healthy donors. Study results and limitations: In a later analysis, specific HLA alleles were associated with 15,000 to 20,000 TCR beta sequences at a 0.05 false discovery rate. One variant, a missense change in DCLRE1C, was linked in a later analysis to TCR beta V- and J-gene trimming. An Asian-associated ancestry cluster reportedly showed fewer N-insertions than the approximately 700-donor mean in a later analysis. Researchers counted about 150 TCR beta chains as cytomegalovirus-associated.

Researchers ran the PCR with 60 Vbeta and 13 Jbeta primers. Method: immunoSEQ multiplex PCR; TCRdb's copy keeps in-frame clones and lacks some. The sample has just under 250,000 clones, roughly 80% seen once; the top ten hold 4.5% to 6%. CDR1 and CDR2 (germline): SNHLY, FYNNEI. The junction had 0 bases not matched to a gene; V was cut back by 4 bases and J by 4 bases. The CDR3 has 13 residues. This clone was seen a single time. Its target is not known. This TCR was sampled from a woman between 35 and 50 years old in good health and CMV-seropositive. V usage is TRBV2 and J usage is TRBJ2-1; 8 bases line up with TRBD1. Sample: PBMCs. CDR3 protein: CASSGQGYNEQFF. CDR3 DNA sequence: TGTGCCAGCAGTGGACAGGGGTACAATGAGCAGTTCTTC. The full variable domain, its missing parts supplied by reference TRBV2 and TRBJ2-1, is EPEVTQTPSHQVTQMGQEVILRCVPISNHLYFYWYRQILGQKVEFLVSFYNNEISEKSEIFDDQFSVERPDGSNFTLKIRSTKLEDSAMYFCASSGQGYNEQFFGPGTRLTVL.